The 16 T cell receptor beta chains in this list originate from one sample, sequenced in a study of human CD4 T cells and Enterobacteriaceae. TCRdb's table, derived via immunoSEQ multiplex PCR, lists solely in-frame clones and lacks some. This table holds some 30,000 clones, approximately 80% found once. All CD4+ cells other than CD45RA+CCR7+CD95- naive cells were sorted as memory, over 95% pure. The sequencing sample was made of memory CD4+ T cells from blood. The origin of the receptors is a human donor in good health.

The chain is built from TRBV27 and TRBJ2-7, with 13 positions matching TRBD2. Germline lookup yields CDR1 MNHEY and CDR2 SMNVEV (reference sequence). This CDR3 region has 18 residues. V lost 0 bases to trimming and J lost 4 bases; unmatched junction nucleotides: 9. The CDR3 region is CASSLSTPGTSGKYEQYF. The CDR3 nucleotides are TGTGCCAGCAGTTTATCGACCCCGGGGACTAGCGGGAAGTACGAGCAGTACTTC.

The V and J genes are TRBV28 and TRBJ1-5, with no clear D. Between the trimmed V and J ends, which lost 1 base and 2 bases, there was a span of 12 bases. Germline values: CDR1 MDHEN, CDR2 SYDVKM. The CDR3 is made up of 16 amino acids. The CDR3 reads CASSLSFLRGNQPQHF. The CDR3 DNA reads as TGTGCCAGCAGTTTATCCTTTTTGAGGGGCAATCAGCCCCAGCATTTT.

This sequence joins TRBV5-1 and TRBJ2-1; TRBD1 might be the D (5 bases). The CDR3 loop spans 13 amino acids. Germline V gives CDR1 SGHRS, CDR2 YFSETQ. V gave up 2 bases and J gave up 5 bases, with 8 bases separating them. The CDR3 reads CASSLRQNNEQFF. CDR3 sequence (DNA): TGCGCCAGCAGCTTAAGACAGAACAATGAGCAGTTCTTC.

This clone was observed a handful of times. V usage is TRBV9 and J usage is TRBJ2-2; 9 bases are a match to TRBD1. CDR1 and CDR2 (germline): SGDLS, YYNGEE. V was clipped by 1 base and J by 7 bases; unmatched bases: 8. The CDR3 totals 16 residues. The CDR3 loop is CASSVLPGQGFGELFF. The CDR3 region has the DNA TGTGCCAGCAGCGTACTTCCGGGACAGGGTTTCGGGGAGCTGTTTTTT.

The V gene is TRBV5-1, the J gene TRBJ2-1; 12 nucleotides match TRBD2. With V trimmed by 7 bases and J by 6 bases, 17 bases remained unmatched. The CDR3 spans 18 residues. CDR1 SGHRS and CDR2 YFSETQ come from the germline V gene. Here the CDR3 reads CASGVGSTSGSPGNEQFF. The CDR3 DNA follows: TGCGCCAGCGGAGTGGGGTCGACTAGCGGGAGCCCCGGCAATGAGCAGTTCTTC. Together with reference TRBV5-1 and TRBJ2-1, the CDR3 gives the full variable domain: KAGVTQTPRYLIKTRGQQVTLSCSPISGHRSVSWYQQTPGQGLQFLFEYFSETQRNKGNFPGRFSGRQFSNSRSEMNVSTLELGDSALYLCASGVGSTSGSPGNEQFFGPGTRLTVL.

The CDR3 bases are TGCAGCGTTGAAGATTCGGGGGCAGATACGCAGTATTTT. Its translation: CSVEDSGADTQYF. The rearrangement links TRBV29-1 to TRBJ2-3; tentatively, D is TRBD2 (6 bases). V lost 0 bases and J lost 4, with 8 bases in between. CDR1 and CDR2 (germline): SQVTM, ANQGSEA. This CDR3 comprises 13 residues.

The chain carries TRBV10-3 and TRBJ2-3, with TRBD1 matching 12 bases. Germline CDR1 and CDR2: ENHRY and SYGVKD. The junction had 5 bases not matched to a gene; V was cut back by 5 bases and J by 5 bases. The CDR3 is 15 amino acids. CDR3 sequence (DNA): TGTGCCATCAGTCCGGGACAGGGGGCACGAGATACGCAGTATTTT. This translates into CAISPGQGARDTQYF.

The chain employs TRBV13 and TRBJ2-7, with TRBD2 matching 11 bases. Trimming cost V 3 bases and J 0 bases; bases outside gene matches: 10. The V gene's germline CDR1 is PRHDT and CDR2 FYEKMQ (reference sequence). The CDR3 runs to 18 residues. For the CDR3, the DNA is TGTGCCAGCAGCTTTAGGGGACTAGCGGAGATCCACTCCTACGAGCAGTACTTC. This codes for CASSFRGLAEIHSYEQYF. The full variable domain, rest sourced from reference TRBV13 and TRBJ2-7, is AAGVIQSPRHLIKEKRETATLKCYPIPRHDTVYWYQQGPGQDPQFLISFYEKMQSDKGSIPDRFSAQQFSDYHSELNMSSLELGDSALYFCASSFRGLAEIHSYEQYFGPGTRLTVT.

The J gene is TRBJ2-1, the V gene TRBV7-3; D perhaps matches TRBD1 (6 bases). The CDR3 spans 12 residues. The germline CDR1 and CDR2 sequences are SGHTA and FQGTGA. Trimming took 6 bases from V and 9 from J, leaving 12 bases between them. The CDR3 DNA reads as TGTGCCAGCAGTGTGGGGGCCCGTGAGCAGTTCTTC. This translates into CASSVGAREQFF.

The chain is built from TRBV19 and TRBJ1-1; D gene ambiguous. Trimming shortened V by 6 bases and J by 4 bases, and 9 bases separated the two germline ends. Germline V gives CDR1 LNHDA, CDR2 SQIVND (reference sequence). The CDR3 consists of 12 residues. This chain's CDR3 is CASSALGTEAFF. The CDR3 DNA follows: TGTGCCAGTAGCGCGTTAGGCACTGAAGCTTTCTTT. The complete variable domain, with remaining parts taken from reference TRBV19 and TRBJ1-1, reads DGGITQSPKYLFRKEGQNVTLSCEQNLNHDAMYWYRQDPGQGLRLIYYSQIVNDFQKGDIAEGYSVSREKKESFPLTVTSAQKNPTAFYLCASSALGTEAFFGQGTRLTVV.

This clone was detected only once. This chain connects TRBV7-3 to TRBJ2-2, with D hard to call. The V end was cut by 1 base, the J end by 8 bases, with 11 bases between. Germline CDR1 and CDR2: SGHTA and FQGTGA. This CDR3 is 14 amino acids long. The CDR3 bases are TGTGCCAGCAGCTTAAGTCAGCCACCGGGGGAGCTGTTTTTT. Translated: CASSLSQPPGELFF.

The chain uses TRBV5-1 and TRBJ1-1; tentative D call: TRBD1 (6 bases). V was trimmed by 1 base and J by 1 base, leaving 17 bases between them. The CDR3 is made up of 17 amino acids. Per the germline V gene, CDR1 is SGHRS and CDR2 is YFSETQ. The CDR3 loop is CASSLLYPQGQNTEAFF. The CDR3 DNA is TGCGCCAGCAGCTTGTTGTATCCTCAGGGGCAGAACACTGAAGCTTTCTTT.

This clone was counted once. The chain recombines TRBV5-1 with TRBJ2-7, with 9 positions matching TRBD1. The CDR3 contains 14 residues. V was pared by 3 bases and J by 10 bases, with 11 bases of the junction left unmatched. CDR1 and CDR2 from the germline V gene are SGHRS and YFSETQ. CDR3 amino acids: CASSSNGQGMEQYF. CDR3 DNA sequence: TGCGCCAGCAGCTCAAACGGACAGGGGATGGAACAGTACTTC. The whole variable domain, filled in from reference TRBV5-1 and TRBJ2-7, reads KAGVTQTPRYLIKTRGQQVTLSCSPISGHRSVSWYQQTPGQGLQFLFEYFSETQRNKGNFPGRFSGRQFSNSRSEMNVSTLELGDSALYLCASSSNGQGMEQYFGPGTRLTVT.

The chain recombines TRBV5-5 with TRBJ2-7; 7 bases match TRBD2. The CDR3 runs to 17 residues. Germline lookup yields CDR1 SGHKS and CDR2 YYEKEE (reference sequence). V gave up 0 bases and J gave up 2 bases; unmatched junction bases: 11. CDR3 bases: TGTGCCAGCAGCTTGGCCAATCTGGGGGGGTCCCCCTACGAGCAGTACTTC. It translates to CASSLANLGGSPYEQYF.

The chain has TRBV5-1 and TRBJ2-3; TRBD1 is a possible D gene (5 bases). Germline CDR1 is SGHRS and CDR2 is YFSETQ. The CDR3 has 15 residues. Trimming left V 2 bases short and J 3 bases short, with 13 bases between. The CDR3 here is CASSFEGARTDTQYF. The CDR3 DNA is TGCGCCAGCAGCTTCGAAGGGGCGCGGACAGATACGCAGTATTTT.

The chain recombines TRBV19 with TRBJ1-4; a weak D match, TRBD1 (5 bases). The CDR3 spans 14 residues. Trimming stripped 5 bases from V and 8 bases from J, with 15 bases between. Germline V lookup: CDR1 LNHDA, CDR2 SQIVND (reference sequence). The CDR3 sequence: CASSSPGRQEKLFF. The CDR3 nucleotides read TGTGCCAGTAGTTCACCGGGACGGCAAGAAAAACTGTTTTTT.